These 25 T cell receptor beta chains came from one sample sequenced in a study of OX40 agonist ivuxolimab in advanced cancers. Sequenced by immunoSEQ multiplex PCR; TCRdb stores in-frame clones only, minus some. This sample has 70,000 or so clones, with roughly 90% found just once. The source was CD4+ or CD8+ T cells sorted from blood, collected in a trial of the OX40 agonist ivuxolimab. The receptors were sampled from an adult with an advanced solid tumor such as melanoma, head and neck, liver or kidney cancer.

J is TRBJ2-3 and V is TRBV14; D is perhaps TRBD1 (6 bases). Per germline, CDR1 SGHDN and CDR2 FVKESK. Trimming stripped 0 bases from V and 3 bases from J, with 10 bases between. This CDR3 is 15 amino acids long. Written as DNA, the CDR3 is TGTGCCAGCAGCCAAGAGGGGGCACGGACAGATACGCAGTATTTT. This encodes CASSQEGARTDTQYF.

The V and J genes are TRBV19 and TRBJ2-1; no definite D call. V lost 5 bases to trimming and J lost 0 bases, with 11 bases between them. Germline V CDR1 and CDR2: LNHDA, SQIVND (reference sequence). The CDR3 is 15 residues long. The CDR3 protein is CASSSGLSSYNEQFF. The CDR3 coding sequence is TGTGCCAGTAGTTCTGGGCTGAGCTCCTACAATGAGCAGTTCTTC. Full variable domain (rest looked up from reference TRBV19 and TRBJ2-1): DGGITQSPKYLFRKEGQNVTLSCEQNLNHDAMYWYRQDPGQGLRLIYYSQIVNDFQKGDIAEGYSVSREKKESFPLTVTSAQKNPTAFYLCASSSGLSSYNEQFFGPGTRLTVL.

The chain employs TRBV11-3 and TRBJ2-1; D could derive from TRBD1 or TRBD2 (5 bases each). Germline loops: CDR1 SGHNT, CDR2 YENEEA. Trimming shortened V by 4 bases and J by 7 bases, and 17 bases separated the two germline ends. This CDR3 spans 15 amino acids. Here the CDR3 reads CASSSTGRGANEQFF. Here the CDR3 DNA reads TGTGCCAGCAGCTCTACAGGACGAGGGGCTAATGAGCAGTTCTTC.

The chain recombines TRBV7-2 with TRBJ2-5, with 10 positions matching TRBD2. The better agreement between TRBJ2-7 and the DNA end casts doubt on the J call. The germline V gene encodes CDR1 SGHTA and CDR2 FQGNSA. There are 14 residues in the CDR3. CDR3 residues: CASSSSGSAYEQYF. The CDR3 nucleotides are TGTGCCAGCAGCTCTAGCGGGAGTGCCTACGAGCAGTACTTC.

The chain carries TRBV7-9 and TRBJ2-4, with TRBD1 matching over 7 bases. The V segment lost 5 bases and the J segment 4 bases; nucleotides outside the gene matches: 5. The CDR3 is made up of 14 amino acids. Germline assignment: CDR1 SEHNR and CDR2 FQNEAQ (reference sequence). CDR3 sequence: CASSQWDRKNIQYF. For the CDR3, the DNA is TGTGCCAGCAGCCAGTGGGACAGAAAAAACATTCAGTACTTC. The whole variable domain, remainder taken from reference TRBV7-9 and TRBJ2-4, is DTGVSQNPRHKITKRGQNVTFRCDPISEHNRLYWYRQTLGQGPEFLTYFQNEAQLEKSRLLSDRFSAERPKGSFSTLEIQRTEQGDSAMYLCASSQWDRKNIQYFGAGTRLSVL.

The chain couples TRBV15 to TRBJ1-1; TRBD1 is a possible D gene (5 bases). This CDR3 contains 16 residues. V was trimmed by 1 base and J by 1 base, leaving 13 bases between them. The germline gives CDR1 LNHNV, CDR2 YYDKDF (reference sequence). The CDR3: CATSRVPRASNTEAFF. CDR3 nucleotides: TGTGCCACCAGCAGAGTTCCCAGGGCCTCGAACACTGAAGCTTTCTTT.

The rearrangement links TRBV5-6 to TRBJ1-2; D unresolved. V shed 1 base and J shed 6 bases, with 10 bases lying between them. Germline V gene data show CDR1 as SGHDT and CDR2 as YYEEEE. The CDR3 runs 13 residues. CDR3 coding DNA: TGTGCCAGCAGCTTGTCCGGGTTAGATGGCTACACCTTC. Its protein is CASSLSGLDGYTF.

This chain connects TRBV11-2 to TRBJ2-7; 11 bases line up with TRBD2. CDR1 SGHAT and CDR2 FQNNGV come from the germline V gene. Unmatched junction bases numbered 12, after V lost 4 bases and J lost 7 bases. CDR3 length: 16 amino acids. CDR3 in DNA: TGTGCCAGCAGCTCATCCCTAGCGGGAGGTTTTGGGGAGCAGTACTTC. Amino acids: CASSSSLAGGFGEQYF.

The CDR3 here is CASTAGGTGELFF. The CDR3 DNA follows: TGTGCCAGCACCGCGGGAGGCACCGGGGAGCTGTTTTTT. This chain links TRBV28 with TRBJ2-2; TRBD2 aligns across 8 bases. Looked up from germline, CDR1 is MDHEN and CDR2 is SYDVKM. The V and J ends lost 7 bases and 4 bases, in that order; junction bases with no gene match: 2. The CDR3 is 13 residues long.

Here the CDR3 DNA reads TGCGCCAGCAGCTTGGGACAGGGAAGGACTGAAGCTTTCTTT. The encoded protein is CASSLGQGRTEAFF. The rearrangement uses TRBV5-1 and TRBJ1-1, with TRBD1 matching 7 bases. The CDR3 runs 14 residues. Germline CDR1 is SGHRS and CDR2 is YFSETQ. J was trimmed by 5 bases and V by 0 bases; bases with no gene match: 4.

V gene TRBV5-1 combines with J gene TRBJ2-7, with D possibly TRBD1 on 5 matching bases. The CDR3 is 13 amino acids. CDR1 SGHRS and CDR2 YFSETQ come from the germline V gene. V lost 0 bases, J lost 7 bases, and 11 bases lay in between. The CDR3: CASSLEDNAEQYF. CDR3 nucleotides: TGCGCCAGCAGCTTGGAGGACAACGCAGAGCAGTACTTC.

The chain is built from TRBV7-2 and TRBJ2-4, with D possibly called TRBD1 or TRBD2 (5 bases each). Germline V CDR1 and CDR2: SGHTA, FQGNSA. With 8 bases removed from V and 0 bases from J, the gap between germline ends came to 14 bases. The CDR3 loop spans 15 amino acids. The CDR3 loop reads CASRRGDSAKNIQYF. Written as DNA, the CDR3 is TGTGCCAGCCGAAGGGGAGACTCAGCCAAAAACATTCAGTACTTC.

This sequence joins TRBV25-1 and TRBJ2-1, with D maybe TRBD1 (6 bases). Between the trimmed V and J ends, which lost 6 bases and 4 bases, there was a span of 7 bases. The CDR3 runs 12 residues. Germline assignment: CDR1 MGHDK and CDR2 SYGVNS. The CDR3 DNA reads TGTGCCAGCAGAGACAGGTACAATGAGCAGTTCTTC. This encodes CASRDRYNEQFF.

This clone came up a few times. This chain joins TRBV5-6 and TRBJ1-2; unclear D gene. Germline V gene lookup returns CDR1 SGHDT and CDR2 YYEEEE. With 4 bases removed from V and 4 bases from J, the gap between germline ends came to 14 bases. The CDR3 has 14 residues. The CDR3 coding sequence is TGTGCCAGCAGCCTGGAGGTTGTAGGCTATGGCTACACCTTC. Protein: CASSLEVVGYGYTF.

The rearrangement joins TRBV7-9 to TRBJ1-1; D is ambiguous. Germline values: CDR1 SEHNR, CDR2 FQNEAQ (reference sequence). Trimming pared 7 bases from V and 0 bases from J, leaving 9 bases between. This CDR3 contains 13 residues. CDR3 DNA: TGTGCCAGCACCCTGGTGGTGAACACTGAAGCTTTCTTT. Its translation is CASTLVVNTEAFF.

This chain joins TRBV5-1 and TRBJ2-3, with TRBD2 matching 7 bases. The CDR3 runs to 16 residues. Trimming took 2 bases from V and 8 from J; bases not matched to a gene: 14. The germline V gene has CDR1 SGHRS and CDR2 YFSETQ. As DNA, the CDR3 is TGCGCCAGCAGCTTAACTCTAGCGGTCCCTTCGGGTACGCAGTATTTT. Residues: CASSLTLAVPSGTQYF. Filled out from reference TRBV5-1 and TRBJ2-3, the complete variable domain reads KAGVTQTPRYLIKTRGQQVTLSCSPISGHRSVSWYQQTPGQGLQFLFEYFSETQRNKGNFPGRFSGRQFSNSRSEMNVSTLELGDSALYLCASSLTLAVPSGTQYFGPGTRLTVL.

The chain is built from TRBV4-1 and TRBJ1-1; a weak D match, TRBD1 (5 bases). Trimming cost V 1 base and J 1 base, with 13 bases left between them. Germline loops: CDR1 MGHRA, CDR2 YSYEKL. The length of the CDR3 is 16 residues. The CDR3 sequence is CASSQGRAGKNTEAFF. The CDR3, as DNA: TGCGCCAGCAGCCAAGGGAGGGCAGGGAAGAACACTGAAGCTTTCTTT.

This rearrangement joins TRBV28 to TRBJ2-5; TRBD1 matches at 8 bases. V lost 5 bases to trimming and J lost 5 bases; unmatched junction nucleotides: 4. The germline V gene encodes CDR1 MDHEN and CDR2 SYDVKM. This CDR3 is 13 amino acids long. CDR3 region: CASSQGARETQYF. Here the CDR3 DNA reads TGTGCCAGCAGTCAGGGGGCGCGGGAGACCCAGTACTTC. Filled out from reference TRBV28 and TRBJ2-5, the complete variable domain reads DVKVTQSSRYLVKRTGEKVFLECVQDMDHENMFWYRQDPGLGLRLIYFSYDVKMKEKGDIPEGYSVSREKKERFSLILESASTNQTSMYLCASSQGARETQYFGPGTRLLVL.

The chain uses TRBV4-1 and TRBJ1-4; a weak D match, TRBD1 (6 bases). The CDR3 has 18 amino acids. V lost 2 bases to trimming and J lost 8 bases, with 24 bases between them. The V gene's germline CDR1 is MGHRA and CDR2 YSYEKL. Here the CDR3 reads CASSQKLAPSGADEKLFF. CDR3 coding DNA: TGCGCCAGCAGCCAAAAATTAGCCCCCTCGGGGGCGGACGAAAAACTGTTTTTT.

The V call is TRBV28, the J call TRBJ2-5, with D possibly being TRBD2 (7 bases). This CDR3 is built from 16 residues. V lost 7 bases and J lost 0, with 18 bases in between. Germline CDR1 MDHEN, CDR2 SYDVKM. The CDR3 here is CASKPHRGGNQETQYF. In DNA form, the CDR3 reads TGTGCCAGCAAACCCCATAGGGGGGGCAACCAAGAGACCCAGTACTTC.

This sequence joins TRBV7-2 and TRBJ1-5; 8 bases align to TRBD1. The CDR3 runs to 13 residues. The V segment lost 6 bases and the J segment 7 bases; nucleotides outside the gene matches: 5. Germline V gene data show CDR1 as SGHTA and CDR2 as FQGNSA. In DNA, the CDR3 is TGTGCCAGCAGTCAGGGGGCGCGACAGCCCCAGCATTTT. Amino acids: CASSQGARQPQHF. Using reference TRBV7-2 and TRBJ1-5 for the parts outside the CDR3, the full variable domain is GAGVSQSPSNKVTEKGKDVELRCDPISGHTALYWYRQSLGQGLEFLIYFQGNSAPDKSGLPSDRFSAERTGGSVSTLTIQRTQQEDSAVYLCASSQGARQPQHFGDGTRLSIL.

This clone has a single count. V gene TRBV29-1 combines with J gene TRBJ2-5; no clear D gene. Germline CDR1 is SQVTM and CDR2 is ANQGSEA. Trimming cost V 6 bases and J 7 bases, with 15 bases left between them. The CDR3 contains 12 residues. As DNA, the CDR3 is TGCAGCGTACTTAATGACCGGCGGACCCAGTACTTC. It specifies CSVLNDRRTQYF.

The J gene is TRBJ1-1, the V gene TRBV9; tentatively, D is TRBD1 (5 bases). The germline V gene has CDR1 SGDLS and CDR2 YYNGEE. The CDR3 loop spans 14 amino acids. Trimming left V 2 bases short and J 6 bases short, with 14 bases between. CDR3 sequence: CASSVGGVASEAFF. CDR3 DNA sequence: TGTGCCAGCAGCGTTGGGGGGGTTGCTTCTGAAGCTTTCTTT. Using reference TRBV9 and TRBJ1-1 for the parts outside the CDR3, the full variable domain is DSGVTQTPKHLITATGQRVTLRCSPRSGDLSVYWYQQSLDQGLQFLIQYYNGEERAKGNILERFSAQQFPDLHSELNLSSLELGDSALYFCASSVGGVASEAFFGQGTRLTVV.

The genes are TRBV18 and TRBJ1-1; D may be TRBD1 (6 bases). With 2 bases removed from V and 0 bases from J, the gap between germline ends came to 16 bases. Germline V gene data show CDR1 as KGHSH and CDR2 as LQKENI. This CDR3 spans 17 amino acids. As DNA, the CDR3 is TGTGCCAGCTCACCAATGGGGACATGGGATATGAACACTGAAGCTTTCTTT. It is translated as CASSPMGTWDMNTEAFF.

The V call is TRBV11-2, the J call TRBJ1-5, with unresolved D. V shed 3 bases and J shed 0 bases, with 6 bases lying between them. Per germline, CDR1 SGHAT and CDR2 FQNNGV. The CDR3 consists of 14 residues. The CDR3, as DNA: TGTGCCAGCAGCTTCTCGGATAGCAATCAGCCCCAGCATTTT. Translating gives CASSFSDSNQPQHF.